Sequencing of this TCR beta chain was carried out in a study of T cell responses to AZD1222 COVID-19 vaccine. CDR3 size: 13 residues. Trimming removed 7 bases from V and 4 bases from J; junction bases left unmatched: 2. Per germline, CDR1 SNHLY and CDR2 FYNNEI. The table came from immunoSEQ multiplex PCR; TCRdb's copy has only in-frame clones and leaves some out. Found here are about 180,000 clones, around 89% of them singletons; the top ten hold 25% to 30%. The sequencing here drew on peripheral blood, taken 28 days after the second AZD1222 dose. The chain employs TRBV2 and TRBJ2-5; 11 bases are shared with TRBD2. The TCR was taken from an adult who received the AZD1222 COVID-19 vaccine. In DNA form, the CDR3 reads TGTGCCAGCAACGGACTAGCGGGAGAGACCCAGTACTTC. Its protein product is CASNGLAGETQYF.